What follows are 31 T cell receptor beta chains derived from one specimen sequenced in a study of blood T cells in healthy people across ages. A second about 7 to 11 cycle PCR used barcoded and J-beta primers. Each CDR3 protein gets one entry after TCRdb re-called the 5' RACE reads with MiXCR. The data contain 630,000 or so distinct CDR3 sequences, around 31% of them seen just once; the ten biggest clones take up around 14%. The sequenced material came from blood. Receptors were obtained from a woman at least 80 years old in good health.

This clonotype showed up many times. The chain has TRBV28 and TRBJ2-7, with D unclear. The CDR3 is made up of 13 amino acids. Germline V gene lookup returns CDR1 MDHEN and CDR2 SYDVKM. V was shortened by 8 bases and J by 5 bases, with 16 bases between the two germline ends. The CDR3 DNA reads as TGTGCCAGCCAATTGCAGAGATCGGACGAGCAGTACTTC. It yields the protein CASQLQRSDEQYF. The full variable domain, completed using reference TRBV28 and TRBJ2-7, is DVKVTQSSRYLVKRTGEKVFLECVQDMDHENMFWYRQDPGLGLRLIYFSYDVKMKEKGDIPEGYSVSREKKERFSLILESASTNQTSMYLCASQLQRSDEQYFGPGTRLTVT.

This chain joins TRBV5-5 and TRBJ2-2, with 13 bases lining up with TRBD2. Germline V CDR1 and CDR2: SGHKS, YYEKEE (reference sequence). After removal of 4 bases from V and 3 bases from J, the junction contained 3 bases not matched to a gene. The CDR3 runs 16 residues. The CDR3 loop is CASSGGLAGYTGELFF. The CDR3 DNA follows: TGTGCCAGCAGCGGGGGACTAGCGGGATACACCGGGGAGCTGTTTTTT.

This clonotype was seen a handful of times. The CDR3 spells CATSFKTGARDEKLFF. The CDR3 DNA is TGTGCCACCTCATTTAAAACGGGGGCGCGGGATGAAAAACTGTTTTTT. This chain connects TRBV27 to TRBJ1-4, with a possible D match to TRBD1 (6 bases). CDR3 length: 16 residues. The V end was cut by 10 bases, the J end by 6 bases, with 24 bases between. The V gene's germline CDR1 is MNHEY and CDR2 SMNVEV (reference sequence).

Remarks on this clonotype: An end of the junction differs from the germline gene, which may be a read error. The chain carries TRBV20-1 and TRBJ1-5; TRBD1 is a possible D gene (6 bases). CDR3 size: 14 residues. Looked up from germline, CDR1 is DFQATT and CDR2 is SNEGSKA (reference sequence). The DNA for the CDR3 is TGCAGTGCTGCCCGGGACAATAGCGATCAGCCCCAGCATTTT. This translates into CSAARDNSDQPQHF.

This clonotype was observed a few times. A much larger clone sits a single nucleotide away, making a read error possible. The V gene is TRBV6-1, the J gene TRBJ2-1, with TRBD1 identical over 11 bases. J lost 6 bases, V lost 7 bases, and 5 bases had no gene match. The CDR3 is 14 amino acids. The germline V gene has CDR1 MNHNS and CDR2 SASEGT. CDR3 loop: CASKWDRGGNEQFF. The CDR3 DNA is TGTGCCAGCAAATGGGACAGGGGGGGCAATGAGCAGTTCTTC.

V and J are TRBV29-1 and TRBJ2-1, with a weak D call TRBD2 (6 bases). V was clipped by 7 bases and J by 2 bases, with 15 bases between them. Per the germline V gene, CDR1 is SQVTM and CDR2 is ANQGSEA. The CDR3 totals 14 residues. Here the CDR3 reads CSDLVGGTYNEQFF. CDR3 nucleotides: TGCAGCGACCTAGTGGGGGGAACCTACAATGAGCAGTTCTTC.

The CDR3 protein is CASSPGARENTIYF. The DNA of the CDR3 is TGCGCCAGCAGCCCGGGGGCCCGGGAGAACACCATATATTTT. The chain has TRBV5-1 and TRBJ1-3; a weak D match, TRBD1 (6 bases). The CDR3 contains 14 residues. With 4 bases removed from V and 7 bases from J, the gap between germline ends came to 15 bases. Germline loops: CDR1 SGHRS, CDR2 YFSETQ.

CDR3 coding DNA: TGTGCCAGTAGAGAGGGCAGTTCCTACAATGAGCAGTTCTTC. This encodes CASREGSSYNEQFF. The chain has TRBV19 and TRBJ2-1, with D tentatively TRBD2 (5 bases). The germline V gene has CDR1 LNHDA and CDR2 SQIVND (reference sequence). The CDR3 has 14 residues. Trimming took off 6 bases at V and 1 base at J, with 10 bases between the two ends.

This clonotype was seen repeatedly, ten times or more. The J gene is TRBJ2-1, the V gene TRBV20-1, with TRBD1 matching 9 bases. The CDR3 has 16 amino acids. V trimming: 0 bases; J trimming: 6 bases; junction bases outside the gene matches: 9. Looked up from germline, CDR1 is DFQATT and CDR2 is SNEGSKA (reference sequence). Here the CDR3 reads CSARDARTGDINEQFF. The CDR3 DNA sequence: TGCAGTGCTAGAGATGCAAGGACAGGGGACATCAATGAGCAGTTCTTC.

This clonotype was found a few times. The V call is TRBV9, the J call TRBJ2-1; tentative D call: TRBD2 (6 bases). This CDR3 spans 15 amino acids. Trimming removed 0 bases at V and 1 base at J, with 8 bases between. The V gene's germline CDR1 is SGDLS and CDR2 YYNGEE. The CDR3 here is CASSVAGESYNEQFF. In DNA form, the CDR3 reads TGTGCCAGCAGCGTAGCGGGAGAATCCTACAATGAGCAGTTCTTC.

Note on this clonotype: This may stem from a read error, because a much larger clone lies one nucleotide away. The rearrangement links TRBV6-5 to TRBJ2-5; either TRBD1 or TRBD2 may supply D (6 bases each). The end of the DNA aligns better with TRBJ2-7, so the J call may be wrong. This CDR3 region has 15 residues. CDR1 is MNHEY and CDR2 is SVGAGI in the germline V gene. In nucleotides, the CDR3 is TGTGCCAGCAGTTACTCCCCCCGGGGGCCCTACGAGCAGTACTTC. It yields the protein CASSYSPRGPYEQYF.

This clonotype was observed at least ten times. The CDR3 DNA reads as TGTGCCAGCAGCGAGAGGACAGGAGGGGTCTACAATGAGCAGTTCTTC. It codes for CASSERTGGVYNEQFF. The chain links TRBV9 to TRBJ2-1; D may be TRBD1 (7 bases). The V gene lost 3 bases and the J gene lost 3 bases, with 16 bases spanning the gap. The germline V gene encodes CDR1 SGDLS and CDR2 YYNGEE. The CDR3 is 16 residues long.

This clonotype occurred many times. This chain joins TRBV6-6 and TRBJ1-4, with 10 bases matching TRBD1. The CDR3 contains 17 residues. Trimming at V came to 5 bases and at J to 3 bases, leaving 9 bases not matched to a gene. CDR1 MNHNY and CDR2 SVGAGI come from the germline V gene (reference sequence). This CDR3 reads CASSTGQGVEANEKLFF. CDR3 DNA: TGTGCCAGCAGTACCGGACAGGGGGTTGAGGCTAATGAAAAACTGTTTTTT.

This clonotype was seen a few times. This chain joins TRBV21-1 and TRBJ2-3; the tabulated D call, TRBD1, remains unverified against the DNA. TRBV21-1 is noted as a pseudogene. This CDR3 region has 16 residues. The CDR3 nucleotides read TGTGCCAGCAGCAAAGATGGCGGGGGCCTCACAGATACGCAGTATTTT. The encoded protein is CASSKDGGGLTDTQYF.

J is TRBJ1-1 and V is TRBV5-1; D gene ambiguous. Trimming shortened V by 0 bases and J by 1 base, and 10 bases separated the two germline ends. Per the germline V gene, CDR1 is SGHRS and CDR2 is YFSETQ. This CDR3 comprises 15 residues. The CDR3 reads CASSLDLGGNTEAFF. CDR3 sequence (DNA): TGCGCCAGCAGCTTGGACTTGGGCGGGAACACTGAAGCTTTCTTT.

V gene TRBV7-9 combines with J gene TRBJ2-1, with TRBD2 identical over 9 bases. This CDR3 region has 16 residues. The junction had 13 bases not matched to a gene; V was cut back by 5 bases and J by 8 bases. Germline V gene lookup returns CDR1 SEHNR and CDR2 FQNEAQ (reference sequence). The CDR3 here is CASSLGAGGRIDEQFF. As DNA, the CDR3 is TGTGCCAGCAGCCTCGGGGCGGGGGGGCGAATTGATGAGCAGTTCTTC.

This clonotype was observed at least ten times. V is TRBV2 and J is TRBJ2-7, with a possible D match to TRBD1 (6 bases). CDR1 SNHLY and CDR2 FYNNEI come from the germline V gene. Trimming cost V 9 bases and J 4 bases, with 16 bases left between them. There are 13 residues in the CDR3. Here the CDR3 reads CARTGPRLYEQYF. Here the CDR3 DNA reads TGTGCCAGGACAGGTCCCCGGCTTTACGAGCAGTACTTC.

This clonotype was picked up a small number of times. The chain links TRBV20-1 to TRBJ2-7; D uncertain. The CDR3 length is 13 residues. Germline-derived CDR1 and CDR2 are DFQATT and SNEGSKA (reference sequence). The V gene lost 0 bases and the J gene lost 6 bases, with 12 bases spanning the gap. DNA of the CDR3: TGCAGTGCTAGAGAAAGGGTAATGGGCGAGCAGTACTTC. Translation: CSARERVMGEQYF.

The chain carries TRBV6-6 and TRBJ1-1; D perhaps matches TRBD1 (6 bases). There are 13 residues in the CDR3. V shed 2 bases and J shed 6 bases, with 10 bases lying between them. Germline V CDR1 and CDR2: MNHNY, SVGAGI (reference sequence). DNA of the CDR3: TGTGCCAGCAGTTACGGGGGCAGGTCTGAAGCTTTCTTT. Amino acid sequence: CASSYGGRSEAFF.

The sample holds many counts of this clonotype. The V and J genes are TRBV7-3 and TRBJ1-2; D not certain. Germline-derived CDR1 and CDR2 are SGHTA and FQGTGA. Trimming cost V 4 bases and J 5 bases, with 11 bases left between them. The CDR3 covers 13 residues. The CDR3 sequence: CASSYDKLYGYTF. The CDR3 DNA reads as TGTGCCAGCAGCTACGACAAATTATATGGCTACACCTTC. Full variable domain (missing parts from reference TRBV7-3 and TRBJ1-2): GAGVSQTPSNKVTEKGKYVELRCDPISGHTALYWYRQSLGQGPEFLIYFQGTGAADDSGLPNDRFFAVRPEGSVSTLKIQRTERGDSAVYLCASSYDKLYGYTFGSGTRLTVV.

This clonotype was detected many times. The rearrangement joins TRBV5-1 to TRBJ2-5, with 7 bases identical to TRBD1. Germline V gene lookup returns CDR1 SGHRS and CDR2 YFSETQ. CDR3 size: 15 residues. Germline trimming cut 1 base from V and 1 base from J; bases unmatched to any gene: 4. The CDR3 protein is CASSLSGTAQETQYF. CDR3 coding DNA: TGCGCCAGCAGCTTGTCCGGGACAGCCCAAGAGACCCAGTACTTC.

The chain links TRBV7-9 to TRBJ1-3; perhaps TRBD1 as D (5 bases). CDR3 length equals 14 residues. The V and J ends lost 1 base and 3 bases respectively, with 7 bases between them. Per germline, CDR1 SEHNR and CDR2 FQNEAQ (reference sequence). DNA for the CDR3: TGTGCCAGCAGCTTAGGGGACGTTGGAAACACCATATATTTT. This sequence encodes CASSLGDVGNTIYF. The variable domain in full, completed from reference TRBV7-9 and TRBJ1-3, reads DTGVSQNPRHKITKRGQNVTFRCDPISEHNRLYWYRQTLGQGPEFLTYFQNEAQLEKSRLLSDRFSAERPKGSFSTLEIQRTEQGDSAMYLCASSLGDVGNTIYFGEGSWLTVV.

This clonotype came up a few times. The V and J genes are TRBV20-1 and TRBJ1-4; perhaps TRBD1 as D (5 bases). This CDR3 comprises 12 residues. Germline CDR1 and CDR2: DFQATT and SNEGSKA (reference sequence). Trimming shortened V by 6 bases and J by 2 bases, and 7 bases separated the two germline ends. The CDR3 protein is CSAGGTNEKLFF. CDR3 in DNA: TGCAGTGCCGGGGGTACTAATGAAAAACTGTTTTTT.

In its sample, this clonotype was seen many times. V and J are TRBV28 and TRBJ2-7, with TRBD1 as a possible D gene (7 bases). From germline, CDR1 is MDHEN and CDR2 SYDVKM. Between the trimmed V and J ends, which lost 7 bases and 4 bases, there was a span of 11 bases. The CDR3 consists of 12 residues. The CDR3 here is CASTGGRYEQYF. CDR3 nucleotide sequence: TGTGCCAGCACAGGGGGGAGGTACGAGCAGTACTTC.

This clonotype was counted many times. The chain couples TRBV7-9 to TRBJ2-5; 8 nucleotides agree with TRBD1. The length of the CDR3 is 14 residues. Trimming removed 3 bases from V and 1 base from J; junction bases left unmatched: 1. The germline V gene encodes CDR1 SEHNR and CDR2 FQNEAQ (reference sequence). In nucleotides, the CDR3 is TGTGCCAGCAGCTTCCAGGGGGCCCAAGAGACCCAGTACTTC. Amino acids: CASSFQGAQETQYF.

This clonotype was detected many times. The J gene is TRBJ2-6, the V gene TRBV5-6; TRBD1 might be the D (5 bases). V lost 4 bases, J lost 4 bases, and 18 bases lay in between. Germline-derived CDR1 and CDR2 are SGHDT and YYEEEE. The CDR3 is 17 amino acids. CDR3 region: CASSPRGGARGANVLTF. CDR3 bases: TGTGCCAGCAGCCCTCGCGGTGGGGCGCGGGGGGCCAACGTCCTGACTTTC.

This clonotype occurred a few times. This rearrangement joins TRBV3-1 to TRBJ1-6; 9 positions match TRBD1. Germline trimming cut 5 bases from V and 9 bases from J; bases unmatched to any gene: 8. This CDR3 region has 15 residues. Germline V gene data show CDR1 as LGHDT and CDR2 as YNNKEL (reference sequence). For the CDR3, the DNA is TGTGCCAGCAGCGGTGGACAGGGGCGAAGTTCACCCCTCCACTTT. It specifies CASSGGQGRSSPLHF.

In the case of this clonotype: One base away lies a much larger clone, so this may be a sequencing read error. The rearrangement links TRBV29-1 to TRBJ2-6, with D perhaps TRBD1 (5 bases). The CDR3 totals 13 residues. The germline V gene has CDR1 SQVTM and CDR2 ANQGSEA. This chain's CDR3 is CSVVRAGANVRTF. DNA for the CDR3: TGCAGCGTTGTCAGGGCTGGGGCCAACGTCCGGACTTTC.

In its sample, this clonotype was seen many times. The rearrangement links TRBV9 to TRBJ2-1; possibly TRBD1 or TRBD2 for D (5 bases each). This CDR3 region has 14 residues. Per germline, CDR1 SGDLS and CDR2 YYNGEE. The V end was cut by 3 bases, the J end by 9 bases, with 16 bases between. CDR3 in amino acids: CASSATGAWGEQFF. As DNA, the CDR3 is TGTGCCAGCAGCGCTACCGGGGCCTGGGGTGAGCAGTTCTTC.

The table lists this clonotype with many counts. J is TRBJ2-3 and V is TRBV20-1; either TRBD1 or TRBD2 may supply D (5 bases each). This CDR3 has 15 amino acids. Trimming removed 3 bases at V and 3 bases at J, with 16 bases between. From germline, CDR1 is DFQATT and CDR2 SNEGSKA (reference sequence). CDR3 in DNA: TGCAGTGCTAGTCCAGGGAGTACTAGAACAGATACGCAGTATTTT. Translation gives CSASPGSTRTDTQYF.

This clonotype appeared many times. The genes are TRBV7-3 and TRBJ1-1; D is undetermined. CDR3 size: 15 residues. The germline V gene has CDR1 SGHTA and CDR2 FQGTGA. The germline V and J ends were trimmed by 8 bases and 3 bases, with 19 bases remaining between them. The CDR3 is CASLDIRLEYTEAFF. The CDR3 DNA sequence: TGTGCCAGCTTAGATATAAGGTTGGAGTACACTGAAGCTTTCTTT.